The 18 T cell receptor beta chains in this list originate from one sample, sequenced in a study of cytomegalovirus exposure and HLA in healthy donors. The PCR ran on 60 Vbeta and 13 Jbeta primers. Profiled with immunoSEQ multiplex PCR; TCRdb holds only in-frame clones, not every one. The top ten clones hold about 7% of a sample with over 75,000 clones, roughly 73% of them seen once. Material: PBMCs. These receptors originate from a man over 45 in good health and CMV-seropositive.

V is TRBV14 and J is TRBJ1-1, with D tentatively TRBD1 (5 bases). The germline V and J ends were trimmed by 2 bases and 0 bases, with 10 bases remaining between them. The CDR3 runs to 15 residues. Germline V gene data show CDR1 as SGHDN and CDR2 as FVKESK. This CDR3 is CASSQLGQVNTEAFF. The CDR3 nucleotides read TGTGCCAGCAGCCAACTAGGACAAGTGAACACTGAAGCTTTCTTT. Full variable domain (outside the CDR3, taken from reference TRBV14 and TRBJ1-1): EAGVTQFPSHSVIEKGQTVTLRCDPISGHDNLYWYRRVMGKEIKFLLHFVKESKQDESGMPNNRFLAERTGGTYSTLKVQPAELEDSGVYFCASSQLGQVNTEAFFGQGTRLTVV.

V gene TRBV6-1 combines with J gene TRBJ2-1; 9 bases line up with TRBD1. Unmatched junction bases numbered 16, after V lost 11 bases and J lost 8 bases. CDR1 and CDR2 from the germline V gene are MNHNS and SASEGT. The CDR3 totals 15 residues. The CDR3 protein is CAAISGTGRTHEQFF. The DNA for the CDR3 is TGTGCCGCCATCTCCGGGACAGGGAGAACCCATGAGCAGTTCTTC.

This rearrangement joins TRBV9 to TRBJ2-3, with 9 nucleotides matching TRBD1. Germline V lookup: CDR1 SGDLS, CDR2 YYNGEE. J was trimmed by 3 bases and V by 2 bases; bases with no gene match: 7. There are 16 residues in the CDR3. The CDR3 here is CASSVRGGQGTDTQYF. CDR3 in DNA: TGTGCCAGCAGCGTTCGTGGGGGACAGGGAACAGATACGCAGTATTTT.

The rearrangement joins TRBV7-2 to TRBJ2-1, with a possible D match to TRBD1 (5 bases). V shed 5 bases and J shed 8 bases, with 10 bases lying between them. The CDR3 sequence is 12 residues long. Germline V gene sequence: CDR1 SGHTA, CDR2 FQGNSA. The CDR3 DNA reads TGTGCCAGCAGCCCTCAGGGCGATGAGCAGTTCTTC. Translated, it gives CASSPQGDEQFF.

V and J are TRBV6-1 and TRBJ2-2, with 10 bases aligning to TRBD2. Losses at the gene ends were 0 bases for V and 15 bases for J; bases not matched to a gene: 7. Per germline, CDR1 MNHNS and CDR2 SASEGT. The CDR3 has 14 amino acids. The CDR3 spells CASSEAPGAGGVFF. DNA of the CDR3: TGTGCCAGCAGTGAAGCGCCGGGAGCGGGGGGGGTGTTTTTT.

The chain employs TRBV7-9 and TRBJ2-7, with D tentatively TRBD2 (7 bases). V shed 5 bases and J shed 4 bases, with 18 bases lying between them. This CDR3 is 15 amino acids long. Germline V CDR1 and CDR2: SEHNR, FQNEAQ (reference sequence). The CDR3 coding sequence is TGTGCCAGCAGCGGGGGGGGCACCATTCGTTACGAGCAGTACTTC. The encoded protein is CASSGGGTIRYEQYF.

The table lists this clone with a few counts. The chain carries TRBV6-1 and TRBJ2-7; 7 positions agree with TRBD1. The CDR3 has 15 amino acids. Germline values: CDR1 MNHNS, CDR2 SASEGT. After removal of 7 bases from V and 0 bases from J, the junction contained 9 bases not matched to a gene. The CDR3 coding sequence is TGTGCCAGCATCCTGGGCCAGGGGGTCTCCTACGAGCAGTACTTC. Protein sequence: CASILGQGVSYEQYF.

V gene TRBV9 combines with J gene TRBJ2-3; D may be TRBD2 (6 bases). Germline CDR1 and CDR2: SGDLS and YYNGEE. The CDR3 is 15 amino acids. V lost 4 bases and J lost 2, with 14 bases in between. CDR3 region: CASSPRDWVTDTQYF. The DNA for the CDR3 is TGTGCCAGCAGCCCACGGGACTGGGTCACAGATACGCAGTATTTT.

The chain employs TRBV5-5 and TRBJ2-7; 11 nucleotides agree with TRBD2. Germline-derived CDR1 and CDR2 are SGHKS and YYEKEE (reference sequence). Trimming took 5 bases from V and 0 from J; bases not matched to a gene: 4. The CDR3 is 15 residues long. The CDR3 bases are TGTGCCAGCAGGCTTAGCGGGGGGGTCTCCTACGAGCAGTACTTC. Residues: CASRLSGGVSYEQYF.

This clone has a single count. The genes are TRBV29-1 and TRBJ2-1; TRBD1 aligns across 8 bases. The V gene's germline CDR1 is SQVTM and CDR2 ANQGSEA. V was pared by 4 bases and J by 15 bases, with 8 bases of the junction left unmatched. CDR3 length: 11 amino acids. CDR3 sequence: CSVGVGDRPFF. CDR3 nucleotides: TGCAGCGTTGGGGTGGGGGACAGGCCGTTCTTC.

The V gene is TRBV19, the J gene TRBJ1-1; D perhaps matches TRBD1 (5 bases). Deletions cut 0 bases from V and 3 bases from J, with 11 bases between. Germline V gives CDR1 LNHDA, CDR2 SQIVND (reference sequence). CDR3 length: 15 amino acids. The chain's CDR3 is CASSIDAREDTEAFF. Here the CDR3 DNA reads TGTGCCAGTAGTATAGATGCCAGGGAAGACACTGAAGCTTTCTTT.

Written as DNA, the CDR3 is TGTGCCAGTAGTATTCGTAGGGGGGGCTTTTACAATGAGCAGTTCTTC. Protein sequence: CASSIRRGGFYNEQFF. The J gene is TRBJ2-1, the V gene TRBV19, with a tentative D call TRBD2 (7 bases). The CDR3 runs 16 residues. From germline, CDR1 is LNHDA and CDR2 SQIVND (reference sequence). The V and J ends lost 3 bases and 4 bases respectively, with 16 bases between them.

The chain links TRBV28 to TRBJ1-1; no clear D gene. V lost 5 bases and J 5 bases, leaving 21 bases between the germline ends. Germline V gives CDR1 MDHEN, CDR2 SYDVKM. This CDR3 spans 16 amino acids. CDR3 bases: TGTGCCAGCAGTCTCCGCGGCAGCAACCATGTGACTGAAGCTTTCTTT. It codes for CASSLRGSNHVTEAFF.

The chain has TRBV6-1 and TRBJ2-1; 9 nucleotides align to TRBD1. After removal of 4 bases from V and 7 bases from J, the junction contained 5 bases not matched to a gene. Per the germline V gene, CDR1 is MNHNS and CDR2 is SASEGT. The CDR3 contains 14 residues. The CDR3 DNA reads as TGTGCCAGCAGTGGAACAGGGGGCAGGAATGAGCAGTTCTTC. Translating it yields CASSGTGGRNEQFF.

This clone was detected once. The rearrangement links TRBV5-8 to TRBJ1-1; D is uncertain. Germline CDR1 SGHTS, CDR2 YDEGEE. CDR3 length: 15 residues. Trimming stripped 2 bases from V and 4 bases from J, with 15 bases between. The CDR3 protein is CASSFPGPAGTEAFF. The CDR3 coding sequence is TGTGCCAGCAGCTTCCCGGGCCCAGCGGGCACTGAAGCTTTCTTT.

This clone was found once. The J gene is TRBJ2-5, the V gene TRBV5-4; D call uncertain. This CDR3 spans 14 amino acids. Trimming pared 2 bases from V and 1 base from J, leaving 9 bases between. Germline V gene data show CDR1 as SGHNT and CDR2 as YYREEE (reference sequence). CDR3 region: CASSFAALQETQYF. In DNA, the CDR3 is TGTGCCAGCAGCTTTGCAGCGCTCCAAGAGACCCAGTACTTC. Full variable domain (rest looked up from reference TRBV5-4 and TRBJ2-5): ETGVTQSPTHLIKTRGQQVTLRCSSQSGHNTVSWYQQALGQGPQFIFQYYREEENGRGNFPPRFSGLQFPNYSSELNVNALELDDSALYLCASSFAALQETQYFGPGTRLLVL.

This clone turned up a few times. The chain employs TRBV15 and TRBJ1-4, with 9 bases matching TRBD1. The junction had 9 bases not matched to a gene; V was cut back by 4 bases and J by 0 bases. CDR3 length: 18 residues. Per germline, CDR1 LNHNV and CDR2 YYDKDF (reference sequence). The CDR3 protein is CATSTPPGQGPTNEKLFF. The DNA of the CDR3 is TGTGCCACCAGCACACCCCCGGGACAGGGCCCAACTAATGAAAAACTGTTTTTT.

This chain links TRBV11-1 with TRBJ2-2; D call uncertain. The V end lost 3 bases, the J end lost 0 bases, and 5 bases lay between the germline ends. The CDR3 is 14 amino acids. The germline V gene has CDR1 SGHAT and CDR2 FQDESV (reference sequence). The CDR3 is CASSFFANTGELFF. The CDR3 DNA is TGTGCCAGCAGCTTTTTCGCGAACACCGGGGAGCTGTTTTTT.